This T cell receptor beta chain is from a study of blood T cell repertoires in COVID-19. Whole-study context: Samples representing acute and convalescent COVID-19 were sourced from the United States, Italy and Spain.

Recruits, aged about 18 to 95 years, lived in 24 US areas. Using immunoSEQ multiplex PCR, the repertoire was profiled, and TCRdb retains in-frame clones only, with some absent. The sample contains a few hundred thousand clones, around 90% of which appear only once. The source material was PBMCs or T cells enriched from blood (not recorded which). The origin of this receptor is a woman aged 18-29 years who had recovered from COVID-19.

CDR3 nucleotides: TGTGCCAGCAGGCGGACTAGCGGGGGAGGTGAGACCCAGTACTTC. As protein: CASRRTSGGGETQYF. V and J are TRBV27 and TRBJ2-5, with 13 positions matching TRBD2. The CDR3 covers 15 residues. Per the germline V gene, CDR1 is MNHEY and CDR2 is SMNVEV (reference sequence). V shed 6 bases and J 5 bases; nucleotides not matched to a gene: 6.